These 11 T cell receptor beta chains were all obtained from the same sample, sequenced in a study of neurological immune-mediated disorders. MiXCR, applied by TCRdb to the 5' RACE reads, yields one record per CDR3 protein. Among around 51,000 distinct CDR3 sequences listed, about an eighth were seen once. The time point denotes: longitudinal time-point 3. The material sequenced was PBMCs. The receptors stem from a male donor with HTLV-1-associated myelopathy (HAM/TSP).

Ten or more counts support this clonotype. The J gene is TRBJ2-3, the V gene TRBV20-1; 10 bases line up with TRBD2. Germline loops: CDR1 DFQATT, CDR2 SNEGSKA (reference sequence). V was pared by 1 base and J by 14 bases, with 9 bases of the junction left unmatched. CDR3 size: 13 residues. The CDR3 bases are TGCAGTGCTAGAGGGACTAGCGGTACGACGATGTATTTT. It translates to CSARGTSGTTMYF.

The sample holds many counts of this clonotype. The V call is TRBV7-2, the J call TRBJ2-7; possible D gene TRBD1, 5 bases. The CDR3 spans 13 residues. Trimming removed 3 bases at V and 2 bases at J, with 8 bases between. In germline, CDR1 is SGHTA, CDR2 FQGNSA. Here the CDR3 reads CASSFGHPYEQYF. The CDR3 coding sequence is TGTGCCAGCAGCTTCGGACACCCCTACGAGCAGTACTTC.

The sample holds many counts of this clonotype. The rearrangement joins TRBV29-1 to TRBJ2-1; D is uncertain. Germline CDR1 is SQVTM and CDR2 is ANQGSEA. The CDR3 contains 13 residues. Trimming took off 4 bases at V and 4 bases at J, with 11 bases between the two ends. The CDR3 DNA follows: TGCAGCGTTGTTGGGGAAAGATACAATGAGCAGTTCTTC. Translated, it gives CSVVGERYNEQFF.

This clonotype was detected ten times or more. This chain links TRBV9 with TRBJ1-4; no firm D call. Looked up from germline, CDR1 is SGDLS and CDR2 is YYNGEE. This CDR3 has 13 amino acids. V dropped 0 bases and J dropped 7 bases, with 7 bases sitting between them. CDR3 nucleotides: TGTGCCAGCAGCGTAGATCCCGGTGAAAAACTGTTTTTT. Protein product: CASSVDPGEKLFF.

The sample holds many counts of this clonotype. The chain couples TRBV20-1 to TRBJ1-1, with 9 bases fitting TRBD1. Per the germline V gene, CDR1 is DFQATT and CDR2 is SNEGSKA (reference sequence). Unmatched junction bases numbered 3, after V lost 1 base and J lost 3 bases. The CDR3 contains 14 residues. The CDR3 reads CSARADRGHTEAFF. CDR3 coding DNA: TGCAGTGCTAGAGCGGACAGGGGTCACACTGAAGCTTTCTTT.

This clonotype was detected ten times or more. The V and J genes are TRBV5-1 and TRBJ2-7, with D hard to call. V was cut by 1 base and J by 3 bases, with 11 bases left in between. Germline V lookup: CDR1 SGHRS, CDR2 YFSETQ. This CDR3 comprises 14 residues. The CDR3 is CASSLKSGFYEQYF. In DNA, the CDR3 is TGCGCCAGCAGCTTGAAGTCGGGCTTCTACGAGCAGTACTTC.

This clonotype was recorded many times. The V call is TRBV10-3, the J call TRBJ1-3; D remains ambiguous. CDR3 length: 13 amino acids. From germline, CDR1 is ENHRY and CDR2 SYGVKD. Trimming left V 6 bases short and J 0 bases short, with 6 bases between. As DNA, the CDR3 is TGTGCCATCAGGCCTCCCTCTGGAAACACCATATATTTT. Its protein is CAIRPPSGNTIYF.

As for this clonotype: The limits of the CDR3 on the DNA are not certain, so only TCRdb's listed CDR3 is given. The chain joins TRBV5-1 to TRBJ2-7; the D call TRBD1 from the table was never checked on the DNA. The CDR3 comprises 24 residues, both ends counted. Germline V CDR1 and CDR2: SGHRS, YFSETQ. This chain's CDR3 is CASTNQTSMYLCASFRTGGREQYF.

This clonotype was seen many times. This rearrangement joins TRBV20-1 to TRBJ2-7; 8 bases line up with TRBD1. Germline V gives CDR1 DFQATT, CDR2 SNEGSKA (reference sequence). With V trimmed by 1 base and J by 3 bases, 8 bases remained unmatched. CDR3 length: 15 amino acids. The CDR3 is CSARARTGFIYEQYF. CDR3 bases: TGCAGTGCTAGAGCGCGGACAGGGTTCATCTACGAGCAGTACTTC.

This clonotype appeared many times. The chain is built from TRBV29-1 and TRBJ1-1; D not certain. The CDR3 runs 13 residues. V lost 5 bases to trimming and J lost 3 bases, with 13 bases between them. Looked up from germline, CDR1 is SQVTM and CDR2 is ANQGSEA. CDR3 in amino acids: CSVSLGIYTEAFF. The CDR3 coding sequence is TGCAGCGTTTCTCTGGGGATTTACACTGAAGCTTTCTTT.

This clonotype was counted at least ten times. This rearrangement joins TRBV20-1 to TRBJ2-7; D not certain. The V end was cut by 3 bases, the J end by 2 bases, with 11 bases between. The CDR3 is made up of 13 amino acids. The germline gives CDR1 DFQATT, CDR2 SNEGSKA (reference sequence). The CDR3 DNA follows: TGCAGTGCTAGGGGGTCAGGCCCCTACGAGCAGTACTTC. As protein: CSARGSGPYEQYF.